A single sample is the source of the 17 T cell receptor beta chains below, sequenced in a study of T cells in Graves' hyperthyroidism and ophthalmopathy. Researchers amplified the TCR beta CDR3 regions from RNA transcripts. Researchers ran a first-round RT-PCR on the TCR CDR3 using the HTBI primer set. TCRdb re-called the multiplex PCR reads with MiXCR, one entry per CDR3 protein. The sample consists of fewer than 600,000 distinct CDR3 sequences, 13% to 15% of them appearing once. Sequenced input: blood. The receptor set was obtained from a woman aged 40 to 55 with Graves' hyperthyroidism.

This clonotype was seen many times. This chain connects TRBV20-1 to TRBJ2-3, with D perhaps TRBD1 (6 bases). The CDR3 contains 18 residues. Germline-derived CDR1 and CDR2 are DFQATT and SNEGSKA (reference sequence). Trimming removed 0 bases at V and 6 bases at J, with 25 bases between. CDR3 protein: CSARDPSLTGPWEDTQYF. CDR3 coding DNA: TGCAGTGCTAGAGATCCCTCTTTGACAGGCCCGTGGGAGGATACGCAGTATTTT.

This clonotype was picked up many times. The rearrangement joins TRBV5-1 to TRBJ2-7; D might be TRBD1 or TRBD2, each matching 5 bases. CDR1 SGHRS and CDR2 YFSETQ come from the germline V gene. CDR3 length equals 13 residues. Deletions cut 4 bases from V and 1 base from J, with 9 bases between. The CDR3 sequence is CASSKGESYEQYF. The CDR3 DNA reads TGCGCCAGCAGCAAAGGGGAGTCCTACGAGCAGTACTTC.

The chain combines TRBV5-1 with TRBJ2-2; 7 bases are shared with TRBD2. CDR1 and CDR2 from the germline V gene are SGHRS and YFSETQ. V dropped 2 bases and J dropped 6; count of bases not matched to a gene: 7. The CDR3 sequence is 15 residues long. CDR3 nucleotides: TGCGCCAGCAGCTTTAACACCGCGGGGGCCGGGGAGCTGTTTTTT. This gives the protein CASSFNTAGAGELFF.

This clonotype occurred many times. V and J are TRBV12-3 or TRBV12-4 and TRBJ1-6; 7 bases align to TRBD1. This CDR3 contains 13 residues. V dropped 8 bases and J dropped 10; count of bases not matched to a gene: 8. CDR3 nucleotide sequence: TGTGCCAGCGGGCTGGACAGGAGATCACCCCTCCACTTT. This encodes CASGLDRRSPLHF.

The rearrangement links TRBV6-1 to TRBJ2-7; 10 bases agree with TRBD2. In germline, CDR1 is MNHNS, CDR2 SASEGT. V trimming: 5 bases; J trimming: 3 bases; junction bases outside the gene matches: 7. The CDR3 spans 15 residues. CDR3 nucleotides: TGTGCCAGCAGTCCTAGCGGGAGCGGGTTCTACGAGCAGTACTTC. Its protein product is CASSPSGSGFYEQYF.

In its sample, this clonotype was seen many times. The chain recombines TRBV27 with TRBJ2-1; 10 bases line up with TRBD2. The CDR3 has 15 amino acids. CDR1 and CDR2 (germline): MNHEY, SMNVEV (reference sequence). V lost 6 bases and J lost 8; bases outside the gene matches: 10. CDR3 amino acids: CASSPSGSKSYEQFF. In DNA form, the CDR3 reads TGTGCCAGCAGCCCTAGCGGGAGCAAATCTTATGAGCAGTTCTTC.

Many counts were recorded for this clonotype. V and J are TRBV12-3 or TRBV12-4 and TRBJ2-3; weak D call: TRBD2 (6 bases). Trimming cost V 4 bases and J 4 bases, with 12 bases left between them. The CDR3 totals 14 residues. The CDR3 spells CASSSGREADTQYF. The CDR3 DNA reads as TGTGCCAGCAGTTCCGGCAGGGAGGCAGATACGCAGTATTTT.

This chain connects TRBV6-5 to TRBJ2-5; 8 nucleotides align to TRBD2. The CDR3 sequence is 15 residues long. The germline V gene has CDR1 MNHEY and CDR2 SVGAGI. V lost 3 bases, J lost 4 bases, and 7 bases stayed unmatched. This CDR3 is CASSYTGGGAETQYF. CDR3 nucleotides: TGTGCCAGCAGTTATACGGGGGGGGGTGCAGAGACCCAGTACTTC.

This clonotype has a count of ten or more. The CDR3 spells CASSSAISYEQYF. In DNA form, the CDR3 reads TGTGCCAGCAGCTCCGCTATTTCCTACGAGCAGTACTTC. The chain is built from TRBV7-2 and TRBJ2-7; D ambiguous. The V gene's germline CDR1 is SGHTA and CDR2 FQGNSA. CDR3 length equals 13 residues. Trimming removed 4 bases from V and 1 base from J, with 8 bases in between.

This clonotype was seen ten or more times. CDR3 in amino acids: CASTPGGASAYEQYF. The CDR3 region has the DNA TGCGCCAGCACCCCCGGTGGCGCGTCGGCCTACGAGCAGTACTTC. The chain recombines TRBV5-1 with TRBJ2-7; D is unclear. Trimming removed 6 bases at V and 2 bases at J, with 18 bases between. The CDR3 consists of 15 residues. Germline values: CDR1 SGHRS, CDR2 YFSETQ.

This clonotype turned up a few times. The CDR3 reads CASSPGTGNTYGYTF. The CDR3 DNA is TGTGCCAGCAGCCCCGGGACAGGGAACACCTATGGCTACACCTTC. This chain uses TRBV7-3 with TRBJ1-2, with 9 nucleotides matching TRBD1. V gave up 5 bases and J gave up 4 bases; unmatched junction bases: 8. CDR3 size: 15 residues. The germline V gene has CDR1 SGHTA and CDR2 FQGTGA.

This clonotype showed up just a few times. This chain joins TRBV19 and TRBJ1-6; D perhaps matches TRBD1 (6 bases). The V gene lost 5 bases and the J gene lost 9 bases, with 14 bases spanning the gap. Germline CDR1 LNHDA, CDR2 SQIVND (reference sequence). The CDR3 has 14 residues. CDR3 nucleotides: TGTGCCAGTAGTGGCCCCGCAGGGGCTTCACCCCTCCACTTT. Translated, it gives CASSGPAGASPLHF.

V gene TRBV7-2 combines with J gene TRBJ1-3; D remains ambiguous. CDR3 length equals 13 residues. The germline V and J ends were trimmed by 7 bases and 0 bases, with 7 bases remaining between them. The V gene's germline CDR1 is SGHTA and CDR2 FQGNSA. The CDR3 region has the DNA TGTGCCAGCACCTGGACCTCTGGAAACACCATATATTTT. Translating gives CASTWTSGNTIYF. Full variable domain (outside the CDR3, taken from reference TRBV7-2 and TRBJ1-3): GAGVSQSPSNKVTEKGKDVELRCDPISGHTALYWYRQSLGQGLEFLIYFQGNSAPDKSGLPSDRFSAERTGGSVSTLTIQRTQQEDSAVYLCASTWTSGNTIYFGEGSWLTVV.

The chain uses TRBV5-1 and TRBJ2-4; no clear D. Trimming removed 2 bases at V and 5 bases at J, with 14 bases between. Germline lookup yields CDR1 SGHRS and CDR2 YFSETQ. The CDR3 is made up of 15 amino acids. This chain's CDR3 is CASSLTKGSQNIQYF. Written as DNA, the CDR3 is TGCGCCAGCAGCTTAACCAAGGGAAGCCAAAACATTCAGTACTTC.

This clonotype was observed at least ten times. The rearrangement links TRBV7-9 to TRBJ1-1, with D possibly matching TRBD1 (5 bases). Germline CDR1 is SEHNR and CDR2 is FQNEAQ (reference sequence). Trimming left V 5 bases short and J 3 bases short, with 13 bases between. The CDR3 extends over 14 amino acids. The CDR3 coding sequence is TGTGCCAGCAGCCCCCGGGACTGGTACACTGAAGCTTTCTTT. Translating gives CASSPRDWYTEAFF.

Many counts were recorded for this clonotype. This rearrangement joins TRBV20-1 to TRBJ2-3; D is perhaps TRBD1 (6 bases). V dropped 0 bases and J dropped 1 base, with 17 bases sitting between them. The CDR3 is 17 residues long. CDR1 is DFQATT and CDR2 is SNEGSKA in the germline V gene (reference sequence). The DNA for the CDR3 is TGCAGTGCTAGAGATTATACAGGGTTAAGTGGCACAGATACGCAGTATTTT. Its translation is CSARDYTGLSGTDTQYF.

This clonotype was found a few times. A much larger clone differs by one base, so this may be a read error. This sequence joins TRBV20-1 and TRBJ2-1, with D perhaps matching TRBD2 (5 bases). The CDR3 contains 14 residues. CDR1 and CDR2 from the germline V gene are DFQATT and SNEGSKA (reference sequence). The CDR3 loop reads CGASEGFTYNEQFF. The DNA of the CDR3 is TGCGGTGCTAGTGAGGGTTTTACCTACAATGAGCAGTTCTTC.